This is a list of T cell receptor beta chains from one sample in a study of cytomegalovirus exposure and HLA in healthy donors. Some clones are missing from TCRdb's copy, which holds only in-frame ones; the method was immunoSEQ multiplex PCR. Of approximately 100,000 clones listed, less than 90% were seen once; the top ten hold roughly 2%. The specimen sequenced was PBMCs. The origin of the receptors is a woman in her late teens or twenties in good health and CMV-seropositive. CDR3s include the opening cysteine and the closing phenylalanine or tryptophan. Fields, in order: D gene, J gene, V gene, clone size, CDR3 DNA, CDR3 protein. The D gene is left open where the match is weak. Size is omitted from some rows. Given values are once, few, many or a class for expanded clones.

-	TRBJ2-3	TRBV6-4	-	TGTGCCAGCAGTGACTCGGCAGGGAGCACAGATACGCAGTATTTT	CASSDSAGSTDTQYF
-	TRBJ1-6	TRBV7-2	-	TGTGCCAGCAGCTCCTCGATTCCGGGTACTTCACCCCTCCACTTT	CASSSSIPGTSPLHF
-	TRBJ1-6	TRBV5-6	-	TGTGCCAGCAGCCGGGGGGCTGGGGCGAGTTATTCACCCCTCCACTTT	CASSRGAGASYSPLHF
-	TRBJ1-1	TRBV19	-	TGTGCCAGTACCCTCGGAGGCACTGAAGCTTTCTTT	CASTLGGTEAFF
-	TRBJ2-5	TRBV21-1	-	TGTGCCAGCAGCACCCGGGACAGAATCCAAGAGACCCAGTACTTC	CASSTRDRIQETQYF
-	TRBJ2-7	TRBV11-2	-	TGTGCCAGCAGCCCGGGTCCCTACGAGCAGTACTTC	CASSPGPYEQYF
-	TRBJ2-2	TRBV7-9	-	TGTGCCAGCAGCAAGACAGGGAACACCGGGGAGCTGTTTTTT	CASSKTGNTGELFF
TRBD2	TRBJ2-2	TRBV5-4	-	TGTGCCAGCAGTCCCGGGACTACAAACACCGGGGAGCTGTTTTTT	CASSPGTTNTGELFF
-	TRBJ1-2	TRBV6-1	-	TGTGCCAGCAGTGAACGTGGGGCCTTAGACCGAGGCGGCTACACCTTC	CASSERGALDRGGYTF
TRBD2	TRBJ2-1	TRBV28	-	TGTGCCAGCAGAGGACTAGCGGGGGGCGCGGTTCAGGAGCAGTTCTTC	CASRGLAGGAVQEQFF
-	TRBJ1-4	TRBV19	once	TGTGCCAGTAGTATCGACGGGGGTGAAAAACTGTTTTTT	CASSIDGGEKLFF
-	TRBJ1-1	TRBV19	-	TGTGCCAGTAGTAAACGACAGACTGAAGCTTTCTTT	CASSKRQTEAFF
-	TRBJ2-3	TRBV6-5	-	TGTGCCAGCAGTTACTCGACGGGAATTAGCACAGATACGCAGTATTTT	CASSYSTGISTDTQYF
TRBD2	TRBJ2-2	TRBV5-1	-	TGCGCCAGCAGCCCCCGGACTAGCGGGGTTACCGGGGAGCTGTTTTTT	CASSPRTSGVTGELFF
TRBD1	TRBJ1-5	TRBV28	-	TGTGCCAGCAGTTCCCGGACAGGGGGCAATCAGCCCCAGCATTTT	CASSSRTGGNQPQHF
-	TRBJ1-6	TRBV4-1	few	TGCGCCAGCAGCCCTCCGGGAGCGTTTAATTCACCCCTCCACTTT	CASSPPGAFNSPLHF
-	TRBJ1-6	TRBV28	-	TGTGCCAGCAGTTTAGGTCCAGGAAACTCCTATAATTCACCCCTCCACTTT	CASSLGPGNSYNSPLHF
TRBD1	TRBJ1-4	TRBV28	-	TGTGCCAGCAGTTTGCGGACAGGGGCGGGGGCAACTAATGAAAAACTGTTTTTT	CASSLRTGAGATNEKLFF
-	TRBJ1-4	TRBV29-1	-	TGCAGCGTTGCAACAACAACTAATGAAAAACTGTTTTTT	CSVATTTNEKLFF
-	TRBJ2-2	TRBV9	-	TGTGCCAGCAATCCAGGGTTCGGGGAGCTGTTTTTT	CASNPGFGELFF
-	TRBJ2-2	TRBV28	-	TGTGCCAGCAGTTCACTAGACACCGGGGAGCTGTTTTTT	CASSSLDTGELFF
TRBD2	TRBJ2-5	TRBV27	-	TGTGCCAGCAGTTTAGGGGGCGGGGGGGCCAGGGAGACCCAGTACTTC	CASSLGGGGARETQYF
-	TRBJ2-7	TRBV7-8	-	TGTGCCAGCAGCCCAGACGGGGGATCCGAGCAGTACTTC	CASSPDGGSEQYF
-	TRBJ1-1	TRBV5-1	-	TGCGCCAGCAGCCTCAGGGGCCCCGGCCCTGAAGCTTTCTTT	CASSLRGPGPEAFF
-	TRBJ2-5	TRBV27	-	TGTGCCAGCAGTCGGGGGGAGACCCAGTACTTC	CASSRGETQYF
-	TRBJ1-6	TRBV2	-	TGTGCCAGCAGTGACTCAGGCTCCTATAATTCACCCCTCCACTTT	CASSDSGSYNSPLHF